The clone carrying this T cell receptor beta chain was observed once. Its antigen is unknown. The data were taken from a study of cytomegalovirus exposure and HLA in healthy donors. Study at large: Of several hundred genotyped donors, approximately 84% clustered with self-reported Caucasian donors. Study conclusions and caveats: Researchers catalogued approximately 170 TCR beta chains as cytomegalovirus-associated. Reportedly, cytomegalovirus status was diagnosed with high sensitivity and specificity.

13 Jbeta primers and 60 Vbeta primers were used for the PCR. Sequencing was performed with immunoSEQ multiplex PCR; in TCRdb, only in-frame clones are kept and a portion is missing. Of 63,000 or so clones listed, approximately 73% are singletons. The CDR3 has 18 amino acids. V was pared by 2 bases and J by 2 bases, with 10 bases of the junction left unmatched. Germline CDR1 reads SGHDT; CDR2 reads YYEEEE. Input material: PBMCs. This TCR derives from a man aged 45-65 years in good health and CMV-seronegative. V gene TRBV5-6 combines with J gene TRBJ2-5, with 12 nucleotides matching TRBD2. The CDR3 DNA is TGTGCCAGCAGCTTCGCGGGGGCCCTAGCGGGGGGGCAAGAGACCCAGTACTTC. It is translated as CASSFAGALAGGQETQYF.